Listed here are 13 T cell receptor beta chains from one sample, sequenced in a study of tumor and adjacent non-tumor tissue in lung cancer (dated 2018 in TCRdb). Library method: multiplex PCR. Sequencing took place on an Illumina HiSeq 2500. Following protocols modified from ARM-PCR, the researchers constructed TCRbeta libraries through three rounds of nested PCR with primers (Table S4). TCRdb redid the processing of the public reads, applying fastp at Q25 and MiXCR, and retained in-frame beta chains. CDR3 protein duplicates are merged, each entry listing the most common genes and DNA. For this sample there are 200,000 to 250,000 distinct CDR3 sequences; about two thirds appear just once. In total, the top ten clones hold around 27% of the sample. RNA was isolated from bulk, unsorted tissue, and RNA quality was assessed with a NanoDrop ND-1000 and an Agilent 2100. The sample comprised lung tumor tissue. The receptors shown here come from a man in his fifties or sixties with non-small cell lung cancer.

With respect to this clonotype: This sequence may be a read error, since a much larger clone differs from it by one base. This chain joins TRBV4-2 and TRBJ2-3; D possibly matches TRBD1 or TRBD2 (6 bases each). Germline loops: CDR1 LGHNA, CDR2 YNFKEQ. The CDR3 has 14 amino acids. Here the CDR3 reads CASGQGGGRNTQYF. The CDR3 nucleotides read TGTGCCAGCGGCCAAGGAGGGGGACGGAATACGCAGTATTTT.

At least ten counts were recorded for this clonotype. J is TRBJ2-1 and V is TRBV6-5; the match to TRBD2 covers 9 bases. The CDR3 contains 17 residues. Germline loops: CDR1 MNHEY, CDR2 SVGAGI. V lost 3 bases, J lost 4 bases, and 10 bases stayed unmatched. CDR3 in DNA: TGTGCCAGCAGTTATGGGGGTTCCAGCGGGAGGTACAATGAGCAGTTCTTC. As protein: CASSYGGSSGRYNEQFF.

The chain is built from TRBV20-1 and TRBJ1-1; D not resolved. Germline values: CDR1 DFQATT, CDR2 SNEGSKA (reference sequence). This CDR3 contains 12 residues. V lost 3 bases to trimming and J lost 9 bases, with 14 bases between them. The CDR3 sequence: CSASEIWEKAFF. CDR3 bases: TGCAGTGCTAGCGAGATTTGGGAGAAAGCTTTCTTT.

This clonotype was picked up one time. One junction end disagrees with the germline gene, perhaps due to a read error. V and J are TRBV4-3 and TRBJ1-2, with TRBD1 as a possible D gene (5 bases). This CDR3 is built from 14 residues. Germline V gene lookup returns CDR1 LGHNA and CDR2 YSLEER. CDR3 in amino acids: CVSSNKGRWDGYTF. DNA of the CDR3: TGCGTCAGCAGCAACAAGGGGCGCTGGGATGGCTACACCTTC.

Turning to this clonotype: The junction differs from germline at one of its ends, possibly a read error. This chain joins TRBV4-3 and TRBJ2-7; TRBD2 matches 9 bases. The V gene's germline CDR1 is LGHNA and CDR2 YSLEER. CDR3 length: 15 amino acids. CDR3 residues: CASNQAVSGGYEQYF. The CDR3 DNA follows: TGCGCCAGCAACCAAGCGGTTAGCGGGGGTTACGAACAGTACTTC.

The chain links TRBV5-1 to TRBJ1-2; 9 bases fit TRBD1. Germline loops: CDR1 SGHRS, CDR2 YFSETQ. The CDR3 covers 16 residues. V lost 4 bases and J lost 7; bases outside the gene matches: 14. The CDR3 DNA sequence: TGCGCCAGCAGCCGGACCGGGACAGGGATAATCGGTGGCTACACCTTC. Translation gives CASSRTGTGIIGGYTF.

This clonotype was observed a few times. The V gene is TRBV28, the J gene TRBJ2-7; 11 bases fit TRBD1. The CDR3 spans 15 residues. Losses at the gene ends were 6 bases for V and 3 bases for J; bases not matched to a gene: 7. In germline, CDR1 is MDHEN, CDR2 SYDVKM. The CDR3 DNA follows: TGTGCCAGCAGACATTCCGGGACAGGGGGCTACGAGCAGTACTTC. Residues: CASRHSGTGGYEQYF.

The J gene is TRBJ2-1, the V gene TRBV20-1; tentative D call: TRBD1 (6 bases). The V gene's germline CDR1 is DFQATT and CDR2 SNEGSKA (reference sequence). This CDR3 contains 15 residues. V was pared by 6 bases and J by 3 bases, with 18 bases between. CDR3 in amino acids: CSAKLIRGFYNEQFF. The CDR3 region has the DNA TGCAGTGCAAAATTAATCAGGGGTTTCTACAATGAGCAGTTCTTC.

This clonotype was recorded at least ten times. This chain uses TRBV5-4 with TRBJ1-4, with 8 nucleotides matching TRBD1. Germline trimming cut 2 bases from V and 0 bases from J; bases unmatched to any gene: 3. Germline V gene sequence: CDR1 SGHNT, CDR2 YYREEE (reference sequence). The CDR3 spans 16 residues. The CDR3 loop reads CASSLGQGATNEKLFF. The CDR3 DNA follows: TGTGCCAGCAGCTTAGGACAGGGTGCAACTAATGAAAAACTGTTTTTT. The full variable domain, in which reference TRBV5-4 and TRBJ1-4 provide the parts outside the CDR3, is ETGVTQSPTHLIKTRGQQVTLRCSSQSGHNTVSWYQQALGQGPQFIFQYYREEENGRGNFPPRFSGLQFPNYSSELNVNALELDDSALYLCASSLGQGATNEKLFFGSGTQLSVL.

This clonotype has ten or more counts. V usage is TRBV20-1 and J usage is TRBJ2-3; 13 positions match TRBD2. This CDR3 comprises 15 residues. Germline values: CDR1 DFQATT, CDR2 SNEGSKA (reference sequence). The junction had 4 bases not matched to a gene; V was cut back by 1 base and J by 6 bases. Written as DNA, the CDR3 is TGCAGTGCTAGAGTACTAGCGGGAGGGCTGGATACGCAGTATTTT. Its translation: CSARVLAGGLDTQYF.

About this clonotype: Compared with germline, one end of the junction differs, possibly owing to a read error. The rearrangement joins TRBV7-9 to TRBJ2-2; TRBD1 matches 9 bases. Germline lookup yields CDR1 SEHNR and CDR2 FQNEAQ (reference sequence). CDR3 size: 18 residues. The CDR3 reads CASSYLAGTGTNTGELFF. Written as DNA, the CDR3 is TGTGCCAGCAGCTACCTGGCCGGGACAGGGACTAACACCGGGGAGCTTTTTTTT.

Regarding this clonotype: The junction does not match germline at one end; this may be a read error. The V gene is TRBV5-1, the J gene TRBJ1-5; 9 bases are a match to TRBD1. The CDR3 consists of 16 residues. Per germline, CDR1 SGHRS and CDR2 YFSETQ. The CDR3 here is CASSSGTGNGNQSQHF. The CDR3 DNA sequence: TGCGCCAGCAGCTCCGGGACAGGGAATGGCAATCAGTCCCAGCATTTT. Supplemented by reference TRBV5-1 and TRBJ1-5, the full variable domain reads KAGVTQTPRYLIKTRGQQVTLSCSPISGHRSVSWYQQTPGQGLQFLFEYFSETQRNKGNFPGRFSGRQFSNSRSEMNVSTLELGDSALYLCASSSGTGNGNQSQHFGDGTRLSIL.

In its sample, this clonotype was seen a few times. The chain uses TRBV7-9 and TRBJ2-4; D is undetermined. Germline V CDR1 and CDR2: SEHNR, FQNEAQ (reference sequence). The CDR3 loop spans 14 amino acids. Trimming removed 0 bases at V and 4 bases at J, with 7 bases between. The CDR3 bases are TGTGCCAGCAGCTTAGCGTTCCAGAAAAACATTCAGTACTTC. It specifies CASSLAFQKNIQYF.